This TCR beta chain was recorded in a study of T cells after yellow fever vaccination. TCRdb ran MiXCR on the 5' RACE reads and lists one entry per CDR3 protein. Of about 230,000 distinct CDR3 sequences detected, approximately 6.8% appear once; the ten largest clones hold roughly 1%. Germline values: CDR1 LGHNA, CDR2 YNFKEQ. V gave up 1 base and J gave up 3 bases, with 12 bases separating them. The CDR3 extends over 16 amino acids. The sample consisted of CD4+ T cells sorted from PBMCs, taken on the day of the yellow fever booster vaccination. This sequence was found in a man in his thirties or forties who received the YFV17D yellow fever vaccine. The rearrangement joins TRBV4-2 to TRBJ2-2, with TRBD2 as a possible D gene (5 bases). The CDR3 sequence is CASSQGGSADTGELFF. The CDR3 DNA is TGTGCCAGCAGCCAAGGTGGGAGCGCCGACACCGGGGAGCTGTTTTTT.